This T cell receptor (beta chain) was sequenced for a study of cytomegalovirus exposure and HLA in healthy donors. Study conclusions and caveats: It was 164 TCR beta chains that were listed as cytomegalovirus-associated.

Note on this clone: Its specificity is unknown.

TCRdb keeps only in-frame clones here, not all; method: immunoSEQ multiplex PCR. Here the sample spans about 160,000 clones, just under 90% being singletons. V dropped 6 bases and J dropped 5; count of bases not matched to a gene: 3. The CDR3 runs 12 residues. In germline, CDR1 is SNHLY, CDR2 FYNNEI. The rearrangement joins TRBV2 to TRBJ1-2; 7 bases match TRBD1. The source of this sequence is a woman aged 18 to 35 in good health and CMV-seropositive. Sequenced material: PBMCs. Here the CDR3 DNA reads TGTGCCAGCAGCCCGACAGGGTATGGCTACACCTTC. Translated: CASSPTGYGYTF.